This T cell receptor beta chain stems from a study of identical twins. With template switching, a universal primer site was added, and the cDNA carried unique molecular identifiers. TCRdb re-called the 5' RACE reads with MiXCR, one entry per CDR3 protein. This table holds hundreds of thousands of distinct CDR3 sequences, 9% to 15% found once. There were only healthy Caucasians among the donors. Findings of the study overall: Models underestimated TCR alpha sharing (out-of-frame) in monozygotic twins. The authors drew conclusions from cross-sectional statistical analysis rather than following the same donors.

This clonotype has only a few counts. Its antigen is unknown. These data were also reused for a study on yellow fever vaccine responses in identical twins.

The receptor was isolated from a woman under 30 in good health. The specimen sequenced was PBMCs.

The CDR3 is CASSQDEGTGYFTDTQYF. The CDR3 DNA follows: TGCGCCAGCAGCCAAGATGAAGGGACAGGCTACTTCACAGATACGCAGTATTTT. The chain employs TRBV4-1 and TRBJ2-3; 8 bases match TRBD1. Per germline, CDR1 MGHRA and CDR2 YSYEKL. The CDR3 is made up of 18 amino acids. The junction had 10 bases not matched to a gene; V was cut back by 0 bases and J by 2 bases.